The T cell receptor (beta chain) under discussion was sequenced for a study of PD-L1 blockade in urothelial cancer. Looking at the study overall: Patients commenced intravenous atezolizumab, 1,200 mg every 3 weeks, in 2014. Blood samples contained a median about 140,000 T cells.

This clone has only one observation. The data were produced by immunoSEQ multiplex PCR, yet TCRdb's version contains in-frame clones alone and is incomplete. In the table there are 30,000 to 40,000 clones, 90% of which are singletons. This CDR3 has 16 amino acids. Germline values: CDR1 MNHNY, CDR2 SVGAGI (reference sequence). Trimming left V 5 bases short and J 7 bases short, with 21 bases between. The V call is TRBV6-6, the J call TRBJ1-5, with unresolved D. This sample comprised PBMCs, obtained around atezolizumab (anti-PD-L1) treatment. The sequence came from a man between 65 and 85 years old with urothelial cancer. CDR3 bases: TGTGCCAGCAGTGGCATGGGGTCCCGGACTTGGCAGCCCCAGCATTTT. It yields the protein CASSGMGSRTWQPQHF.